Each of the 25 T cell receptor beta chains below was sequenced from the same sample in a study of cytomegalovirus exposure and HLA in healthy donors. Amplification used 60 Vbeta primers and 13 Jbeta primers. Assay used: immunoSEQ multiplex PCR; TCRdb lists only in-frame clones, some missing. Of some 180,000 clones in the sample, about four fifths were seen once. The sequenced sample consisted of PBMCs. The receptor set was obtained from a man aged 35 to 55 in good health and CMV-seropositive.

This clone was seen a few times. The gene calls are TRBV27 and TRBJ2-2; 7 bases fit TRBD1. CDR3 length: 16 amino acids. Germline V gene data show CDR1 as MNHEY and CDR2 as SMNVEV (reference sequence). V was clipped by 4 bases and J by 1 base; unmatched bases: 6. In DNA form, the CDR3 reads TGTGCCAGCAGTTCTACGACAGGGTTGAACACCGGGGAGCTGTTTTTT. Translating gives CASSSTTGLNTGELFF.

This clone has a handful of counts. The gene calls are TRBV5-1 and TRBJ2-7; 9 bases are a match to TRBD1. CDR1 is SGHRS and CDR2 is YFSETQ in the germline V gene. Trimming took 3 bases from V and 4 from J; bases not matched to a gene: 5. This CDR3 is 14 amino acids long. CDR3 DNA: TGCGCCAGCAGCTCCGGGACAGGGTTATACGAGCAGTACTTC. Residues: CASSSGTGLYEQYF. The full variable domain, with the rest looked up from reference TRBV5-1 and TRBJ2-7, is KAGVTQTPRYLIKTRGQQVTLSCSPISGHRSVSWYQQTPGQGLQFLFEYFSETQRNKGNFPGRFSGRQFSNSRSEMNVSTLELGDSALYLCASSSGTGLYEQYFGPGTRLTVT.

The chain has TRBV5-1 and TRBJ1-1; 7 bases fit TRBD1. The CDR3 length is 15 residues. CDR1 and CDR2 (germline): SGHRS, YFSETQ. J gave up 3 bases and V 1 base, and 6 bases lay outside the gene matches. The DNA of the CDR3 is TGCGCCAGCAGCTTGTGGGGCAGGGGGGACACTGAAGCTTTCTTT. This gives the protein CASSLWGRGDTEAFF.

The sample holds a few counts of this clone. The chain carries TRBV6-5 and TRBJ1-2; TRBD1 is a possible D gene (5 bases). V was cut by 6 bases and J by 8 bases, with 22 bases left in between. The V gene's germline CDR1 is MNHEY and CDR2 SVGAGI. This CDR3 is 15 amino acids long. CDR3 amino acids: CASSRPGSPAGGYTF. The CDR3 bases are TGTGCCAGCAGCCGCCCAGGGTCCCCGGCAGGGGGCTACACCTTC.

DNA for the CDR3: TGTGCCAGCAGGACTAGCGCCGGCACAGATACGCAGTATTTT. This sequence encodes CASRTSAGTDTQYF. The rearrangement links TRBV7-9 to TRBJ2-3; 8 bases map to TRBD2. The V gene end was trimmed by 6 bases and the J gene end by 1 base; junction bases not matched to a gene: 3. Germline CDR1 and CDR2: SEHNR and FQNEAQ (reference sequence). The CDR3 loop spans 14 amino acids.

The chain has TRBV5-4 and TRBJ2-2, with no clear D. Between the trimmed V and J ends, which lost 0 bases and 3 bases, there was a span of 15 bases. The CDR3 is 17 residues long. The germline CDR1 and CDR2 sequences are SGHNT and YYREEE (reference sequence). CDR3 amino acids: CASSLDAGPLYTGELFF. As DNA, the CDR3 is TGTGCCAGCAGCTTGGATGCAGGCCCCCTTTACACCGGGGAGCTGTTTTTT.

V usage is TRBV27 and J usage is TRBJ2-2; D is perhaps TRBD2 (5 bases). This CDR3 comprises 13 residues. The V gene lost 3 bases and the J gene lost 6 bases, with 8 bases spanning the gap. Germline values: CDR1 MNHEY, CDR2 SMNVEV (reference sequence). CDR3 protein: CASSFPGAGELFF. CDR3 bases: TGTGCCAGCAGTTTCCCCGGGGCCGGGGAGCTGTTTTTT.

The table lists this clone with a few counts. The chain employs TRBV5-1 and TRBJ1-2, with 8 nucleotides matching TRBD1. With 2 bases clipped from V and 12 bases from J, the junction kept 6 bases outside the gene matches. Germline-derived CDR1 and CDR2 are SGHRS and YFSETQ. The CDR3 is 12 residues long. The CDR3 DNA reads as TGCGCCAGCAGCTTTGGGACAGGTGGAGACACCTTC. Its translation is CASSFGTGGDTF.

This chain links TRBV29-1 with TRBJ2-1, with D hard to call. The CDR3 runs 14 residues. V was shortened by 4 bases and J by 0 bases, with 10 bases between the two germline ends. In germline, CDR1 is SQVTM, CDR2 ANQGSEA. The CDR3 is CSVVGADSYNEQFF. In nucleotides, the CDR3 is TGCAGCGTTGTAGGTGCGGACTCCTACAATGAGCAGTTCTTC.

The CDR3 DNA reads as TGTGCCAGCAGCTTTCGTGGTTCTAGCGGCCAAGAGACCCAGTACTTC. Residues: CASSFRGSSGQETQYF. This rearrangement joins TRBV7-6 to TRBJ2-5, with 7 positions matching TRBD2. Germline CDR1 reads SGHVS; CDR2 reads FNYEAQ. J was trimmed by 1 base and V by 3 bases; bases with no gene match: 8. CDR3 length equals 16 residues. Using reference TRBV7-6 and TRBJ2-5 for the parts outside the CDR3, the full variable domain is GAGVSQSPRYKVTKRGQDVALRCDPISGHVSLYWYRQALGQGPEFLTYFNYEAQQDKSGLPNDRFSAERPEGSISTLTIQRTEQRDSAMYRCASSFRGSSGQETQYFGPGTRLLVL.

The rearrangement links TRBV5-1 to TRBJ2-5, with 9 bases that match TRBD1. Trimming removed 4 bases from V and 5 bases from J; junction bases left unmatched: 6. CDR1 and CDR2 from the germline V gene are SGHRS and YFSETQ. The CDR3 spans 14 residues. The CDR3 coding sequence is TGCGCCAGCAGCCCACAGGGGGCGCGGGAGACCCAGTACTTC. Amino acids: CASSPQGARETQYF.

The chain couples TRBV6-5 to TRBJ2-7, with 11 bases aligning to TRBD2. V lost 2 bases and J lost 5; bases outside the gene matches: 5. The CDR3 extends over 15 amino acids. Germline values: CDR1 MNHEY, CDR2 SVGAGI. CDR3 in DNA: TGTGCCAGCAGTTACCGTGGGACTAGCGGCCACGAGCAGTACTTC. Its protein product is CASSYRGTSGHEQYF.

The CDR3 loop is CASSPQTGRSSPLHF. Here the CDR3 DNA reads TGTGCCAGCAGCCCCCAGACAGGGAGAAGCTCACCCCTCCACTTT. The V gene is TRBV7-9, the J gene TRBJ1-6; 7 bases fit TRBD1. Germline V gene lookup returns CDR1 SEHNR and CDR2 FQNEAQ (reference sequence). The V gene end was trimmed by 5 bases and the J gene end by 10 bases; junction bases not matched to a gene: 11. The CDR3 loop spans 15 amino acids.

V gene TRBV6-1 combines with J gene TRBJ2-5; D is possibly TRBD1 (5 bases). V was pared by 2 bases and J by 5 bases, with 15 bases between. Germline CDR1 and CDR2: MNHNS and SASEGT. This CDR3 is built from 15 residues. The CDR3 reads CASSESQASAETQYF. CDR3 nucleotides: TGTGCCAGCAGTGAATCACAGGCATCCGCGGAGACCCAGTACTTC.

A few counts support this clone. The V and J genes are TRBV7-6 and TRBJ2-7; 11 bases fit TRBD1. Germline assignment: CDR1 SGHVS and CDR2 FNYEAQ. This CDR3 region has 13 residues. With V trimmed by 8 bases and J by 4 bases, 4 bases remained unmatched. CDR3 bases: TGTGCCAGCGGACAGGGGGCGAGGTACGAGCAGTACTTC. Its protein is CASGQGARYEQYF.

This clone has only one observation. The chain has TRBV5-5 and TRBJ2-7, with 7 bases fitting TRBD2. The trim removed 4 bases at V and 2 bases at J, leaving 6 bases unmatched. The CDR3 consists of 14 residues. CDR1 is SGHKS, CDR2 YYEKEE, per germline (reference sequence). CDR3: CASSPGGGAYEQYF. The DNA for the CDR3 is TGTGCCAGCAGCCCTGGTGGGGGGGCCTACGAGCAGTACTTC.

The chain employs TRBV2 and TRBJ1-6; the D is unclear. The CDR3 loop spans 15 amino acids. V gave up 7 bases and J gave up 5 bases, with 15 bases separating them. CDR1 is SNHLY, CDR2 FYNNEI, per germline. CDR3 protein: CASKRVPGNNSPLHF. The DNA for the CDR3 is TGTGCCAGCAAGAGGGTGCCGGGGAATAATTCACCCCTCCACTTT. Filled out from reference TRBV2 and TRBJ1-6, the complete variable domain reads EPEVTQTPSHQVTQMGQEVILRCVPISNHLYFYWYRQILGQKVEFLVSFYNNEISEKSEIFDDQFSVERPDGSNFTLKIRSTKLEDSAMYFCASKRVPGNNSPLHFGNGTRLTVT.

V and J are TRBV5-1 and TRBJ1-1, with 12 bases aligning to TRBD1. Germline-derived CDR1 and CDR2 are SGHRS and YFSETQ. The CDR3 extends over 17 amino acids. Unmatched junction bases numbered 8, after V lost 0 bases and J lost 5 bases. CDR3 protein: CASSLGSGTGGRTEAFF. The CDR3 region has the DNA TGCGCCAGCAGCTTGGGCTCCGGGACAGGGGGCCGTACTGAAGCTTTCTTT.

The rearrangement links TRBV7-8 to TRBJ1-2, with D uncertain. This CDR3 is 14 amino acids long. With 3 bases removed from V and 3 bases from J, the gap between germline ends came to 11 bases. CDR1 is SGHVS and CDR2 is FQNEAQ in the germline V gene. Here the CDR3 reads CASSFGVSDYGYTF. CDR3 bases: TGTGCCAGCAGCTTCGGGGTATCCGACTATGGCTACACCTTC.

CDR3 residues: CASSLGQDGNQPQHF. The CDR3 coding sequence is TGTGCCAGCAGCTTGGGGCAGGACGGCAATCAGCCCCAGCATTTT. V is TRBV7-2 and J is TRBJ1-5, with D possibly being TRBD1 (5 bases). The germline gives CDR1 SGHTA, CDR2 FQGNSA. This CDR3 contains 15 residues. The V end lost 3 bases, the J end lost 2 bases, and 11 bases lay between the germline ends.

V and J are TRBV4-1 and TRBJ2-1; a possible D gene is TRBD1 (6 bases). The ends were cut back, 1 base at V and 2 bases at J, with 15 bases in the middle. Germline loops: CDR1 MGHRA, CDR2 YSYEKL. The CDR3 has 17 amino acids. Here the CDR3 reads CASSQGLGGRTYNEQFF. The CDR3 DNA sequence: TGCGCCAGCAGCCAAGGGTTAGGGGGAAGGACCTACAATGAGCAGTTCTTC.

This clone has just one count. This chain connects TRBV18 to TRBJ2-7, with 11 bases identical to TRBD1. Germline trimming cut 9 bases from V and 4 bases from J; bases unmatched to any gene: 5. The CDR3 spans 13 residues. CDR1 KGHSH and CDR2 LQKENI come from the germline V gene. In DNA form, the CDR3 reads TGTGCCAGTGGTGGACAGGGGGCTTACGAGCAGTACTTC. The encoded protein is CASGGQGAYEQYF.

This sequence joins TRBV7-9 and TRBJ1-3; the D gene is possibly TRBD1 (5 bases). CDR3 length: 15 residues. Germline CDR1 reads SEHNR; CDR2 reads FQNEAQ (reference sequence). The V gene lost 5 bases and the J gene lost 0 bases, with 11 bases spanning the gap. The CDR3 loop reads CASSQNQGSGNTIYF. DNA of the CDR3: TGTGCCAGCAGCCAAAACCAGGGCTCTGGAAACACCATATATTTT. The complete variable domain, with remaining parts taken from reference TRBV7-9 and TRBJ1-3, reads DTGVSQNPRHKITKRGQNVTFRCDPISEHNRLYWYRQTLGQGPEFLTYFQNEAQLEKSRLLSDRFSAERPKGSFSTLEIQRTEQGDSAMYLCASSQNQGSGNTIYFGEGSWLTVV.

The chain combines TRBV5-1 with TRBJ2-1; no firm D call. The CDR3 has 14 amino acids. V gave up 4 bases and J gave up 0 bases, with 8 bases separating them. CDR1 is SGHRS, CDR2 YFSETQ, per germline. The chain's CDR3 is CASSVESSYNEQFF. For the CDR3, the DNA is TGCGCCAGCAGCGTGGAGAGCTCCTACAATGAGCAGTTCTTC.

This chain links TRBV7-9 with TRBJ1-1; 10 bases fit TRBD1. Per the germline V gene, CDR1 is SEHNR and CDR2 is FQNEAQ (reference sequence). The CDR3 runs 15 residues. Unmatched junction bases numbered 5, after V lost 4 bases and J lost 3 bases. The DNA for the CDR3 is TGTGCCAGCAGCTCAGCGGACAGGGGGGACACTGAAGCTTTCTTT. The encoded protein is CASSSADRGDTEAFF.